This T cell receptor beta chain was sequenced for a study of shared clonotypes between healthy human individuals. At the level of the study: Donor composition was a couple of women and a few men, aged 18 to 49. Plates per donor: three CD4 naive, three CD4 memory, two CD8 naive, one CD8 memory.

Researchers partitioned CD4+ cells into CD45RA+ naive and CD45RA-negative memory subsets. For every subset, genomic DNA was evenly distributed across several immunoSEQ plates. Produced via immunoSEQ multiplex PCR; TCRdb's table is partial and in-frame only. The sample yields about 1.5 million clones, under 99% seen once. Source material: naive CD4+ T cells sorted from blood. Subset: CD45RA+ positively selected. This clonotype was sampled from a man aged 30 to 39 in good health.

The CDR3 region has the DNA TGTGCCACCAGCAGAGTAACGGGGTCCACAGATACGCAGTATTTT. This sequence encodes CATSRVTGSTDTQYF. The V gene is TRBV15, the J gene TRBJ2-3, with D perhaps TRBD2 (5 bases). The CDR3 has 15 residues. V was clipped by 1 base and J by 2 bases, with 10 bases between them. Germline V gene data show CDR1 as LNHNV and CDR2 as YYDKDF (reference sequence). The variable domain in full, with the rest retrieved from reference TRBV15 and TRBJ2-3, is DAMVIQNPRYQVTQFGKPVTLSCSQTLNHNVMYWYQQKSSQAPKLLFHYYDKDFNNEADTPDNFQSRRPNTSFCFLDIRSPGLGDTAMYLCATSRVTGSTDTQYFGPGTRLTVL.